These 14 T cell receptor beta chains originate from one sample sequenced in a study of T cell responses to AZD1222 COVID-19 vaccine (dated by TCRdb to the early 2020s). Library preparation was by the immunoSEQ multiplex PCR assay. TCRdb mirrors the immuneACCESS table, restricted to in-frame sequences. Some clones are absent from its copies; in checked studies, under half trace to an unresolved V gene, and the reason for the others is unknown. Present in this sample are some 110,000 clones, roughly 90% of which were seen just once. The ten largest clones represent 4.2% of the sample. Read against the paper, the sample's time point label means: baseline before first vaccination. The material was peripheral blood, obtained on day 0 of AZD1222 vaccination. Receptors were obtained from an adult in good health.

This clone was observed a handful of times. This sequence joins TRBV5-5 and TRBJ2-2; D gene ambiguous. V shed 4 bases and J shed 7 bases, with 8 bases lying between them. The CDR3 contains 12 residues. The germline V gene encodes CDR1 SGHKS and CDR2 YYEKEE (reference sequence). This CDR3 is CASSRRDGELFF. In DNA form, the CDR3 reads TGTGCCAGCAGCAGAAGGGACGGGGAGCTGTTTTTT.

The chain uses TRBV27 and TRBJ2-5; TRBD1 matches at 9 bases. The CDR3 has 15 amino acids. V lost 6 bases and J lost 4; bases outside the gene matches: 9. Germline V gene lookup returns CDR1 MNHEY and CDR2 SMNVEV (reference sequence). The chain's CDR3 is CASSSSTGGAETQYF. CDR3 in DNA: TGTGCCAGCAGCTCTTCTACAGGGGGCGCAGAGACCCAGTACTTC.

The chain uses TRBV4-2 and TRBJ2-5; TRBD2 might be the D (6 bases). Germline CDR1 and CDR2: LGHNA and YNFKEQ. The CDR3 spans 16 residues. V was trimmed by 0 bases and J by 2 bases, leaving 13 bases between them. In nucleotides, the CDR3 is TGTGCCAGCAGCCAAGATACCGGGGGAGTTCAAGAGACCCAGTACTTC. It specifies CASSQDTGGVQETQYF.

The chain carries TRBV29-1 and TRBJ1-1; no clear D gene. With 6 bases removed from V and 5 bases from J, the gap between germline ends came to 13 bases. The CDR3 spans 12 residues. Germline values: CDR1 SQVTM, CDR2 ANQGSEA. CDR3 in DNA: TGCAGCGTCCTGGGCCGTGAGACTGAAGCTTTCTTT. Translating gives CSVLGRETEAFF.

V usage is TRBV7-9 and J usage is TRBJ1-4, with D possibly TRBD1 on 6 matching bases. V was shortened by 5 bases and J by 5 bases, with 12 bases between the two germline ends. This CDR3 has 14 residues. Germline CDR1 reads SEHNR; CDR2 reads FQNEAQ (reference sequence). The chain's CDR3 is CASSPTTGNEKLFF. CDR3 DNA: TGTGCCAGCAGCCCGACCACAGGGAATGAAAAACTGTTTTTT.

The chain recombines TRBV5-1 with TRBJ2-2, with D tentatively TRBD1 or TRBD2 (5 bases each). The CDR3 extends over 16 amino acids. The V gene's germline CDR1 is SGHRS and CDR2 YFSETQ. Trimming removed 2 bases at V and 7 bases at J, with 18 bases between. The DNA of the CDR3 is TGCGCCAGCAGCTTTCTGATGAGGGGAAAAGACGGGGAGCTGTTTTTT. Amino acid sequence: CASSFLMRGKDGELFF. Combining the CDR3 with reference TRBV5-1 and TRBJ2-2 gives the whole variable domain KAGVTQTPRYLIKTRGQQVTLSCSPISGHRSVSWYQQTPGQGLQFLFEYFSETQRNKGNFPGRFSGRQFSNSRSEMNVSTLELGDSALYLCASSFLMRGKDGELFFGEGSRLTVL.

The chain uses TRBV19 and TRBJ1-2; 10 bases are shared with TRBD1. CDR3 length equals 17 residues. V shed 5 bases and J 2 bases; nucleotides not matched to a gene: 11. CDR1 and CDR2 from the germline V gene are LNHDA and SQIVND (reference sequence). This CDR3 reads CASSPWTGGYENYGYTF. The DNA of the CDR3 is TGTGCCAGTAGTCCTTGGACAGGGGGATATGAGAACTATGGCTACACCTTC.

The chain recombines TRBV27 with TRBJ2-7; D gene ambiguous. V was pared by 8 bases and J by 7 bases, with 21 bases between. The germline CDR1 and CDR2 sequences are MNHEY and SMNVEV (reference sequence). The CDR3 has 14 amino acids. This CDR3 is CASGSLGFPGEQYF. The DNA of the CDR3 is TGTGCCAGCGGATCCTTGGGCTTCCCCGGTGAGCAGTACTTC.

The chain joins TRBV27 to TRBJ2-7; D may be TRBD2 (6 bases). V shed 5 bases and J shed 6 bases, with 17 bases lying between them. The CDR3 covers 14 residues. Germline CDR1 is MNHEY and CDR2 is SMNVEV (reference sequence). CDR3 in amino acids: CASSPDGRRFEQYF. Here the CDR3 DNA reads TGTGCCAGCAGTCCCGACGGGAGAAGGTTCGAGCAGTACTTC.

This chain joins TRBV6-5 and TRBJ2-7; D is uncertain. In germline, CDR1 is MNHEY, CDR2 SVGAGI. The V gene lost 8 bases and the J gene lost 2 bases, with 13 bases spanning the gap. The CDR3 is 13 residues long. CDR3 in DNA: TGTGCCAGCTGTCGAGGTGAGGCCTACGAGCAGTACTTC. As protein: CASCRGEAYEQYF.

The chain recombines TRBV11-3 with TRBJ2-5; D is perhaps TRBD1 (5 bases). Per the germline V gene, CDR1 is SGHNT and CDR2 is YENEEA. The V and J ends lost 6 bases and 4 bases respectively, with 9 bases between them. There are 12 residues in the CDR3. The CDR3 reads CASSQGGETQYF. In DNA form, the CDR3 reads TGTGCCAGCAGTCAGGGCGGAGAGACCCAGTACTTC.

This chain uses TRBV2 with TRBJ1-5, with a weak D call TRBD1 (5 bases). V lost 3 bases and J lost 4, with 7 bases in between. The CDR3 is made up of 13 amino acids. CDR1 and CDR2 (germline): SNHLY, FYNNEI. The CDR3 sequence is CASSDRENQPQHF. In DNA, the CDR3 is TGTGCCAGCAGTGACAGGGAAAATCAGCCCCAGCATTTT.

The rearrangement joins TRBV7-2 to TRBJ2-2; D might be TRBD1 (5 bases). Germline V gene data show CDR1 as SGHTA and CDR2 as FQGNSA. The CDR3 is 15 residues long. V lost 1 base to trimming and J lost 5 bases, with 11 bases between them. CDR3 region: CASSLDAGRTGELFF. CDR3 in DNA: TGTGCCAGCAGCTTAGATGCAGGGCGGACCGGGGAGCTGTTTTTT.

This CDR3 reads CASSLGSVYGYTF. The CDR3 region has the DNA TGTGCCAGCAGCTTAGGGTCAGTCTATGGCTACACCTTC. This chain joins TRBV11-2 and TRBJ1-2, with D unclear. V was cut by 1 base and J by 4 bases, with 7 bases left in between. CDR3 length: 13 amino acids. CDR1 is SGHAT, CDR2 FQNNGV, per germline. Looking up the rest from reference TRBV11-2 and TRBJ1-2 gives the full variable domain: EAGVAQSPRYKIIEKRQSVAFWCNPISGHATLYWYQQILGQGPKLLIQFQNNGVVDDSQLPKDRFSAERLKGVDSTLKIQPAKLEDSAVYLCASSLGSVYGYTFGSGTRLTVV.